A selection of T cell receptor beta chains follows, all from one sample in a study of human T cells and chemical hapten exposure. TCRdb called the RACE reads again in MiXCR, with one record for every CDR3 protein. The table lists about 85,000 distinct CDR3 sequences, 8.5% of them singletons. The input for sequencing was whole blood, taken in connection with sensitization to the hapten diphenylcyclopropenone (DPC). These receptors were taken from a man aged 40-50 years with alopecia areata. Some clones in this sample may be carry-over from other donors' samples. Each CDR3 is given with its conserved first and last residue. D genes are given only for firm matches. Size values are once, few and many counts, or a class for expanded clones, and some rows have none.

j_gene: TRBJ2-7
abundance: few
d_gene: .
v_gene: TRBV20-1
CDR3nt: TGCAGTGCTACTAGCTGGCCCGTGTTGGAGCAGTACTTC
CDR3aa: CSATSWPVLEQYF

j_gene: TRBJ1-2
abundance: .
d_gene: .
v_gene: TRBV6-2/TRBV6-3
CDR3nt: TGTGCCAGCAGCCTGGGAGATTCTAACTATGGCTACACCTTC
CDR3aa: CASSLGDSNYGYTF

j_gene: TRBJ1-4
abundance: many
d_gene: .
v_gene: TRBV28
CDR3nt: TGTGCCAGCAGCCGCGCCGGGCCCCAGGAGGAAAAACTGTTTTTT
CDR3aa: CASSRAGPQEEKLFF

j_gene: TRBJ2-1
abundance: .
d_gene: TRBD2
v_gene: TRBV11-1
CDR3nt: TGTGCCAGCAGCTCCCTAGCGGGAGGGGGGAGAGTGCAGTTCTTC
CDR3aa: CASSSLAGGGRVQFF

j_gene: TRBJ2-3
abundance: few
d_gene: TRBD2
v_gene: TRBV9
CDR3nt: TGTGCCAGCAGGGGAGTAGCGGGAGGAGAGTCAGATACGCAGTATTTT
CDR3aa: CASRGVAGGESDTQYF

j_gene: TRBJ2-2
abundance: .
d_gene: .
v_gene: TRBV24-1
CDR3nt: TGTGCCACCAGAGGGGCGACTGGGACCGGGGAGCTGTTTTTT
CDR3aa: CATRGATGTGELFF

j_gene: TRBJ2-2
abundance: few
d_gene: .
v_gene: TRBV9
CDR3nt: TGTGCCAGCAGCGTAGACGTGGGAGTGTGGACCGGGGAGCTGTTTTTT
CDR3aa: CASSVDVGVWTGELFF

j_gene: TRBJ2-1
abundance: once
d_gene: TRBD2
v_gene: TRBV6-5
CDR3nt: TGTGCCAGCAGTTACACCCCTAGCGGGATTAATGAGCAGTTCTTC
CDR3aa: CASSYTPSGINEQFF

j_gene: TRBJ2-5
abundance: few
d_gene: TRBD1
v_gene: TRBV5-4
CDR3nt: TGTGCCAGCAGCTTGGGGACAGGAGTACAAGAGACCCAGTACTTC
CDR3aa: CASSLGTGVQETQYF

j_gene: TRBJ2-3
abundance: .
d_gene: TRBD2
v_gene: TRBV2
CDR3nt: TGTGCCAGCCAGCCGGGACTAGCGGGAGGTACGCAGTATTTT
CDR3aa: CASQPGLAGGTQYF

j_gene: TRBJ1-5
abundance: .
d_gene: .
v_gene: TRBV28
CDR3nt: TGTGCCAGCAGTCCCCGACAGTTTAATCAGCCCCAGCATTTT
CDR3aa: CASSPRQFNQPQHF

j_gene: TRBJ2-1
abundance: .
d_gene: .
v_gene: TRBV11-3
CDR3nt: TGTGCCAGCAGCTTTAGTCGCGGCGGCAATGAGCAGTTCTTC
CDR3aa: CASSFSRGGNEQFF

j_gene: TRBJ2-2
abundance: .
d_gene: .
v_gene: TRBV6-2/TRBV6-3
CDR3nt: TGTGCCAGCAGTTACGATATAGCGGCCTTGAACACCGGGGAGCTGTTTTTT
CDR3aa: CASSYDIAALNTGELFF

j_gene: TRBJ2-3
abundance: .
d_gene: TRBD2
v_gene: TRBV20-1
CDR3nt: TGCAGTGCTAGAGATCCTAGCGGGAGGGCTATAGATACGCAGTATTTT
CDR3aa: CSARDPSGRAIDTQYF

j_gene: TRBJ2-3
abundance: many
d_gene: .
v_gene: TRBV29-1
CDR3nt: TGCAGCGTTGAGACTGGGGCTGGAGATACGCAGTATTTT
CDR3aa: CSVETGAGDTQYF

j_gene: TRBJ1-2
abundance: many
d_gene: .
v_gene: TRBV6-5
CDR3nt: TGTGCCAGCAGTGACCCGACAGTACCCGACTATGGCTACACCTTC
CDR3aa: CASSDPTVPDYGYTF

j_gene: TRBJ2-3
abundance: .
d_gene: .
v_gene: TRBV7-2
CDR3nt: TGTGCCAGCAGTAGTCGGTACACAGATACGCAGTATTTT
CDR3aa: CASSSRYTDTQYF

j_gene: TRBJ1-2
abundance: many
d_gene: .
v_gene: TRBV7-9
CDR3nt: TGTGCCAGCAGCCCCGGACACGGTGACTATGGCTACACCTTC
CDR3aa: CASSPGHGDYGYTF

j_gene: TRBJ2-7
abundance: many
d_gene: .
v_gene: TRBV28
CDR3nt: TGTGCCAGCAGCAGGACAGTCTACGAGCAGTACTTC
CDR3aa: CASSRTVYEQYF

j_gene: TRBJ2-6
abundance: many
d_gene: .
v_gene: TRBV5-1
CDR3nt: TGCGCCAGCAGCTTGGAGGGATATGGGGCCAACGTCCTGACTTTC
CDR3aa: CASSLEGYGANVLTF

j_gene: TRBJ2-1
abundance: .
d_gene: TRBD2
v_gene: TRBV6-5
CDR3nt: TGTGCCAGCAGCGCCGGGACTAGCGGGATCTTCCCTTACAATGAGCAGTTCTTC
CDR3aa: CASSAGTSGIFPYNEQFF

j_gene: TRBJ2-1
abundance: many
d_gene: TRBD2
v_gene: TRBV6-2/TRBV6-3
CDR3nt: TGTGCCAGCAGCGGAGCGGGAACGTACAATGAGCAGTTCTTC
CDR3aa: CASSGAGTYNEQFF

j_gene: TRBJ2-7
abundance: few
d_gene: .
v_gene: TRBV20-1
CDR3nt: TGCAGTGCCCCGGACAGAGTTCTCTACGAGCAGTACTTC
CDR3aa: CSAPDRVLYEQYF

j_gene: TRBJ2-3
abundance: .
d_gene: TRBD2
v_gene: TRBV6-2/TRBV6-3
CDR3nt: TGTGCCAGCAGTTACTCCCAGACTAGCGGCTTCATAGATACGCAGTATTTT
CDR3aa: CASSYSQTSGFIDTQYF

j_gene: TRBJ1-5
abundance: many
d_gene: .
v_gene: TRBV27
CDR3nt: TGTGCCAGCAGGAGGGGTAATAGCAATCAGCCCCAGCATTTT
CDR3aa: CASRRGNSNQPQHF

j_gene: TRBJ2-5
abundance: .
d_gene: .
v_gene: TRBV7-6
CDR3nt: TGTGCCAGCAGCTTAGTGGGGATGGTCCCAGAGACCCAGTACTTC
CDR3aa: CASSLVGMVPETQYF

j_gene: TRBJ1-6
abundance: .
d_gene: TRBD1
v_gene: TRBV2
CDR3nt: TGTGCCAGCGCGGGACAGGGAGTAAGAAGGGACTTT
CDR3aa: CASAGQGVRRDF

j_gene: TRBJ2-2
abundance: .
d_gene: .
v_gene: TRBV5-1
CDR3nt: TGCGCCAGCAGCTTGGCCCCTAACACCGGGGAGCTGTTTTTT
CDR3aa: CASSLAPNTGELFF

j_gene: TRBJ1-3
abundance: few
d_gene: .
v_gene: TRBV6-2/TRBV6-3
CDR3nt: TGTGCCAGCAGTTACTCCAAGTCCAGGGGACACACCATATATTTT
CDR3aa: CASSYSKSRGHTIYF

j_gene: TRBJ2-3
abundance: many
d_gene: TRBD2
v_gene: TRBV5-4
CDR3nt: TGTGCCAGCAGCTTGCGGCTAGCGGGAGGCGGCACAGATACGCAGTATTTT
CDR3aa: CASSLRLAGGGTDTQYF

j_gene: TRBJ2-7
abundance: medium-sized
d_gene: TRBD2
v_gene: TRBV28
CDR3nt: TGTGCCAGCACCGACCGGGACTACGGTATCTACGAGCAGTACTTC
CDR3aa: CASTDRDYGIYEQYF

j_gene: TRBJ1-1
abundance: many
d_gene: .
v_gene: TRBV25-1
CDR3nt: TGTGCCAGCAGTGAATGGGGGTCCCCTGAAGCTTTCTTT
CDR3aa: CASSEWGSPEAFF

j_gene: TRBJ1-1
abundance: few
d_gene: TRBD1
v_gene: TRBV6-6
CDR3nt: TGTGCCAGCAGTACATCGACAGGGGAGGCTTTCTTT
CDR3aa: CASSTSTGEAFF

j_gene: TRBJ2-5
abundance: few
d_gene: .
v_gene: TRBV5-1
CDR3nt: TGCGCCAGCAGCGCGAGTAGGTCTAGAGAAGAGACCCAGTACTTC
CDR3aa: CASSASRSREETQYF

j_gene: TRBJ2-1
abundance: .
d_gene: TRBD2
v_gene: TRBV12-3/TRBV12-4
CDR3nt: TGTGCCAGCACCCCAGCGGGAGGCCCCCTCTACAATGAGCAGTTCTTC
CDR3aa: CASTPAGGPLYNEQFF

j_gene: TRBJ2-3
abundance: .
d_gene: .
v_gene: TRBV29-1
CDR3nt: TGCAGCGTTGAAGGGGAAAGAGATACGCAGTATTTT
CDR3aa: CSVEGERDTQYF

j_gene: TRBJ2-3
abundance: .
d_gene: .
v_gene: TRBV5-4
CDR3nt: TGTGCCAGCAGCTTGGACTACGCAGATACGCAGTATTTT
CDR3aa: CASSLDYADTQYF

j_gene: TRBJ2-2
abundance: few
d_gene: .
v_gene: TRBV6-5
CDR3nt: TGTGCCAGCAGTTACTTCTGGTCGGGAGCCTACACCGGGGAGCTGTTTTTT
CDR3aa: CASSYFWSGAYTGELFF

j_gene: TRBJ2-3
abundance: .
d_gene: TRBD2
v_gene: TRBV30
CDR3nt: TGTGCCTGGAGTGGCGGGGGTACACTTAATACGCAGTATTTT
CDR3aa: CAWSGGGTLNTQYF

j_gene: TRBJ1-4
abundance: many
d_gene: .
v_gene: TRBV12-3/TRBV12-4
CDR3nt: TGTGCCAGCAGTTTATGGGCTAATGAAAAACTGTTTTTT
CDR3aa: CASSLWANEKLFF

j_gene: TRBJ2-1
abundance: many
d_gene: .
v_gene: TRBV10-3
CDR3nt: TGTGCCATCAGTGGAACGGGCCACCAGTTCTTC
CDR3aa: CAISGTGHQFF

j_gene: TRBJ1-2
abundance: many
d_gene: .
v_gene: TRBV12-5
CDR3nt: TGTGCTAGTGGTACGAACAGCCCCTATGGCTACACCTTC
CDR3aa: CASGTNSPYGYTF